What follows describes a single T cell receptor (beta chain). The data belong to a study of blood T cell repertoires in COVID-19. Study information: There were acute and convalescent COVID-19 samples, and they came from the United States, Italy and Spain. The analysed material was cDNA or gDNA that came from T cells, B-cell-depleted T cells, or PBMCs.

Recruits, aged about 18 to 89 years, lived in 24 US areas. Between the trimmed V and J ends, which lost 4 bases and 5 bases, there was a span of 14 bases. Germline V gene lookup returns CDR1 ENHRY and CDR2 SYGVKD. This CDR3 has 15 amino acids. Authors' data handling: Reference gene primers were amplified, and this amplification served to estimate nucleated cell counts. The data were produced by immunoSEQ multiplex PCR, yet TCRdb's version contains in-frame clones alone and is incomplete. V and J calls and clone size are those listed in that table; D and trimming were worked out from the DNA. Of about 270,000 clones detected, 70% to 90% appear once; the ten largest clones hold roughly a sixth.

The sequenced sample was PBMCs or T cells enriched from blood (not recorded which). The V gene is TRBV10-3, the J gene TRBJ2-2, with a tentative D call TRBD1 (5 bases). This clonotype was obtained from a man aged 18 to 29 who had recovered from COVID-19. The CDR3, as DNA: TGTGCCATCAGTGTCAGGGTAGGGGTAACCGGGGAGCTGTTTTTT. It is translated as CAISVRVGVTGELFF.